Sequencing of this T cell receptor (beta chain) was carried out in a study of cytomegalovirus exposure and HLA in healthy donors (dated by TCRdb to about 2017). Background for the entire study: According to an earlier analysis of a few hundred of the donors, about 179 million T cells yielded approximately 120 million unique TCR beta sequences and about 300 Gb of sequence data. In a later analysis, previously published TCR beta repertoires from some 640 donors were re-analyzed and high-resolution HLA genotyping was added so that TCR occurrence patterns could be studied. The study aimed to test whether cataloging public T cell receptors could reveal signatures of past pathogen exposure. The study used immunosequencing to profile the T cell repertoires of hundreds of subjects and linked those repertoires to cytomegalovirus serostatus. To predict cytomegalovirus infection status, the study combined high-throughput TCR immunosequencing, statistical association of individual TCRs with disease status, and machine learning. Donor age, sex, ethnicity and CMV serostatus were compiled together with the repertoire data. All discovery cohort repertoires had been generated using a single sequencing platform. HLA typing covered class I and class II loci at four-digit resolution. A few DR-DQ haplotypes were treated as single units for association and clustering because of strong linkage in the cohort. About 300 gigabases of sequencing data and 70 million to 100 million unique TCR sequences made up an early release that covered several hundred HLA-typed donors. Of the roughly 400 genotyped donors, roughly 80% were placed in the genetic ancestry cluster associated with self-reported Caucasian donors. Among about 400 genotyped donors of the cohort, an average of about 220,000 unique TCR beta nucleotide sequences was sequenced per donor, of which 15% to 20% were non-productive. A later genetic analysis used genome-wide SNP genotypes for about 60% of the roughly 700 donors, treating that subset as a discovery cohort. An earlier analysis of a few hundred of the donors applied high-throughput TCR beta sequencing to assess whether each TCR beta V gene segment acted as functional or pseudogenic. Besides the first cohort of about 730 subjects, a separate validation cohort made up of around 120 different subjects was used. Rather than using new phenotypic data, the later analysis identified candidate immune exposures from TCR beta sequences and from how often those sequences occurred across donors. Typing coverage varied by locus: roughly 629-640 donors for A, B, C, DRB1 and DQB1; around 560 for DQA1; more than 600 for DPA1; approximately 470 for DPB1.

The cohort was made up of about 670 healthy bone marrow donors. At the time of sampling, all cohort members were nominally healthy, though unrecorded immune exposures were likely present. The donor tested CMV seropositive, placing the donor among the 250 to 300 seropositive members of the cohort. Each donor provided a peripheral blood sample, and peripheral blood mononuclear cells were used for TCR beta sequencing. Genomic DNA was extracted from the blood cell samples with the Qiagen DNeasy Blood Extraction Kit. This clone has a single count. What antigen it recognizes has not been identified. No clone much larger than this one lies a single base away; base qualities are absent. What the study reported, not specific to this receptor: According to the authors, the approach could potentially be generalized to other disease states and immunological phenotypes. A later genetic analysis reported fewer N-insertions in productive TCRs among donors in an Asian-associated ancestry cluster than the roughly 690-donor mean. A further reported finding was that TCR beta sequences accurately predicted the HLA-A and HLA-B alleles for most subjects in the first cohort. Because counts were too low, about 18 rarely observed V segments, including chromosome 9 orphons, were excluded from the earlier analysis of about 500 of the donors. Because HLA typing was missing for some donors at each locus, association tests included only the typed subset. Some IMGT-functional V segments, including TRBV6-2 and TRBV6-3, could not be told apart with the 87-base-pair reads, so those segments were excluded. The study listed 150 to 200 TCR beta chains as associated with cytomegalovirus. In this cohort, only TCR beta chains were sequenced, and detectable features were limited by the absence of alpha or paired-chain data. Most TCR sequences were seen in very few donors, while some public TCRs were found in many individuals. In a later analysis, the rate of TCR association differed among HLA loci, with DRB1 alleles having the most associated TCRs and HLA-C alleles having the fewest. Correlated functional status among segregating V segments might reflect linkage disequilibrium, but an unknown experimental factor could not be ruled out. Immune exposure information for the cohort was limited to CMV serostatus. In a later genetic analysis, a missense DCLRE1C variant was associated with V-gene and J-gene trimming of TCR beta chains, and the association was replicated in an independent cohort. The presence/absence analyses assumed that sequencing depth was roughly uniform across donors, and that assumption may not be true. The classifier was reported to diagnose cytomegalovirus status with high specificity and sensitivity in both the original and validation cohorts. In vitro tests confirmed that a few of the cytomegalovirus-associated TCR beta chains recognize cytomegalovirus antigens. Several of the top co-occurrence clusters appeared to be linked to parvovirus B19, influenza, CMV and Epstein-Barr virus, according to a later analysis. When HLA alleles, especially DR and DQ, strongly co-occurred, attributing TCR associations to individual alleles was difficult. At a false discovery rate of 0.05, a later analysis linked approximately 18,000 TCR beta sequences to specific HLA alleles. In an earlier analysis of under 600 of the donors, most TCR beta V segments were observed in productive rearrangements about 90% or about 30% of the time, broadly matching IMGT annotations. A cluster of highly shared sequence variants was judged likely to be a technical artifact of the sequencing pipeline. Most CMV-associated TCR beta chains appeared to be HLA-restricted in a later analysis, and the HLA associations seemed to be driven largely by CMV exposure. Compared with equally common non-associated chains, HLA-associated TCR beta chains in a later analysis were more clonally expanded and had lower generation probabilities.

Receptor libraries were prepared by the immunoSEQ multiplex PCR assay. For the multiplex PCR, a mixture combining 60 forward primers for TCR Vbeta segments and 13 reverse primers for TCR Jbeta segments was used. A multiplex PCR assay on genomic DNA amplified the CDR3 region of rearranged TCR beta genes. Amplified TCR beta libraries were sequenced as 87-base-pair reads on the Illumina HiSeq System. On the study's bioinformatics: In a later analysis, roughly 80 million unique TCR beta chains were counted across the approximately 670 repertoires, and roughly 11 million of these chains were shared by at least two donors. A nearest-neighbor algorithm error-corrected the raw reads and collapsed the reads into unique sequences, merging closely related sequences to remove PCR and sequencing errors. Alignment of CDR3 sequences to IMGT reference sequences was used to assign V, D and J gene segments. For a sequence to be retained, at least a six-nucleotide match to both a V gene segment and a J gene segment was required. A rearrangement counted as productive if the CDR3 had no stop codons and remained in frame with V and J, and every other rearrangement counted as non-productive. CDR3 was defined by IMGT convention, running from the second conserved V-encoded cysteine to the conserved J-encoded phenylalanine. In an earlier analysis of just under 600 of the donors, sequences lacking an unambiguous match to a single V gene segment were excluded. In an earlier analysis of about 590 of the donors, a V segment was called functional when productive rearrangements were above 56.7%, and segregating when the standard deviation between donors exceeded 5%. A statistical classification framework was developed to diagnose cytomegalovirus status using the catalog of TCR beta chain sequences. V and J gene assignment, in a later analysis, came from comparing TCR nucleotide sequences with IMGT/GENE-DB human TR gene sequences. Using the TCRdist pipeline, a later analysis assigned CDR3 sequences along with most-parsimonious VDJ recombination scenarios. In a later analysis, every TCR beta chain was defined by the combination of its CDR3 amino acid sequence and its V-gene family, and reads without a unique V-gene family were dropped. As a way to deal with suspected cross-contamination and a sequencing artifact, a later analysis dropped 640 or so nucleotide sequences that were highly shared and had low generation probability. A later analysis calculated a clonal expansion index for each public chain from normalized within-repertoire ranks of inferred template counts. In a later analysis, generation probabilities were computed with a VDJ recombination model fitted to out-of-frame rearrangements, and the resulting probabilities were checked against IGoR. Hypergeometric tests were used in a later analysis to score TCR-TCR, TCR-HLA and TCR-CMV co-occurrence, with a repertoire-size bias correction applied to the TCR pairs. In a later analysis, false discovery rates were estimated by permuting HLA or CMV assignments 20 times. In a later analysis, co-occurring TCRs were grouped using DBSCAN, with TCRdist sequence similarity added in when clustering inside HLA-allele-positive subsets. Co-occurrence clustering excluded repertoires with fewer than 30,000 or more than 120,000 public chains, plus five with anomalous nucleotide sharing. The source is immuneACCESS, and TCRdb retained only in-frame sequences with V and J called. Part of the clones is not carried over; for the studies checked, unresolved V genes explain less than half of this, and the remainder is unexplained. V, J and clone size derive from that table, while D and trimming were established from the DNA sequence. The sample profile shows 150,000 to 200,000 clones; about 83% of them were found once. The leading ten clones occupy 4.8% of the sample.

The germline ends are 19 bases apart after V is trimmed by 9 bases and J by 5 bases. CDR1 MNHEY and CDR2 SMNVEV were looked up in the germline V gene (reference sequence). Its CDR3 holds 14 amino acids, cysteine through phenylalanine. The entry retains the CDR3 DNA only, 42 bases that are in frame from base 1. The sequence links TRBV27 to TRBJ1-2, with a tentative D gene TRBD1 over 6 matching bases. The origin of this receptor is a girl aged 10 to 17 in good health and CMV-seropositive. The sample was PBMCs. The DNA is TGTGCCAGTGGATTGGGCAGGGGTATGTATGGCTACACCTTC. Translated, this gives CASGLGRGMYGYTF.